This is a list of T cell receptor beta chains from one sample in a study of human T cells and chemical hapten exposure. Each CDR3 protein is one row after TCRdb ran MiXCR on the RACE reads. The sample lists some 350,000 distinct CDR3 sequences, roughly 6.3% seen once, with around 6% in the top ten. The specimen was whole blood, collected in connection with sensitization to the hapten diphenylcyclopropenone (DPC). The receptor source for this set is a woman under 30 with alopecia areata. Some clones in this sample may be carry-over from other donors' samples. The CDR3 runs from the conserved cysteine through the conserved F or W. The D gene is left open where the match is weak. Not every row has a clone size; where given, it reads once, few, many or a size class.

j_call v_call clone_size d_call cdr3_nt cdr3_aa
TRBJ2-3 TRBV11-1 many . TGTGCCAGCAGTCCCAGTGGTGTTTTGGCAGATACGCAGTATTTT CASSPSGVLADTQYF
TRBJ2-6 TRBV9 . . TGTGCCAGCAGACAAGAGGGGGGATACTCTGGGGCCAACGTCCTGACTTTC CASRQEGGYSGANVLTF
TRBJ2-1 TRBV11-2 . TRBD1 TGTGCCAGCAGCTCACCGGGACAGGACTACAATGAGCAGTTCTTC CASSSPGQDYNEQFF
TRBJ1-5 TRBV19 . . TGTGCCAGTAGTATAGATAGGGGGGGAAACAATCAGCCCCAGCATTTT CASSIDRGGNNQPQHF
TRBJ1-2 TRBV4-3 many . TGCGCCAGCAGCCAAGAACCGAACTATGGCTACACCTTC CASSQEPNYGYTF
TRBJ1-3 TRBV10-3 few . TGTGCCATCAGAACAGGAGATGGAAACACCATATATTTT CAIRTGDGNTIYF
TRBJ2-1 TRBV6-5 few TRBD2 TGTGCCAGCAGTTATCTAGCGGGGGGCTACAATGAGCAGTTCTTC CASSYLAGGYNEQFF
TRBJ2-7 TRBV6-6 once . TGTGCCAGCAACTCCGTTGGCCCCTACGAGCAGTACTTC CASNSVGPYEQYF
TRBJ2-3 TRBV7-2 many . TGTGCCAGCAGCTTAGAGGTTGGCACAGATACGCAGTATTTT CASSLEVGTDTQYF
TRBJ2-6 TRBV29-1 . TRBD1 TGCAGCGTCAAAACAGGGGGCGGTGGGGCCAACGTCCTGACTTTC CSVKTGGGGANVLTF
TRBJ2-6 TRBV7-2 many . TGTGCCAGCAGCTTTACAGGGCTTGGGGCCAACGTCCTGACTTTC CASSFTGLGANVLTF
TRBJ1-1 TRBV7-2 many . TGTGCCAGCAGCTTAGCTCCGGGGGGTATGACTGAAGCTTTCTTT CASSLAPGGMTEAFF
TRBJ1-1 TRBV7-9 few TRBD1 TGTGCCAGCAGCAGACAACAGGGGATAGACACTGAAGCTTTCTTT CASSRQQGIDTEAFF
TRBJ2-2 TRBV7-3 . . TGTGCCAGCCGGAGAACAGGGGCGGGGAGCGGGGAGCTGTTTTTT CASRRTGAGSGELFF
TRBJ2-3 TRBV6-1 few TRBD2 TGTGCCAGCAGTAGGCCGGGACTAGCAACGACGCAGTATTTT CASSRPGLATTQYF
TRBJ2-1 TRBV6-2/TRBV6-3 few TRBD2 TGTGCCAGCAGTTCGCTCTCCGGACTAGCGGCGGGCAATGAGCAGTTCTTC CASSSLSGLAAGNEQFF
TRBJ1-1 TRBV3-1 many . TGTGCCAGCAGCCAAGACCCGCTTATGGGCACTGAAGCTTTCTTT CASSQDPLMGTEAFF
TRBJ2-3 TRBV4-1 . TRBD2 TGCGCCAGCAGCCAAGAACGCGGGGGGCCGAGCACAGATGCGCAGTATTTT CASSQERGGPSTDAQYF
TRBJ1-1 TRBV7-9 few . TGTGCCAGCACCGGCGGGGCGGCGGCTTTCTTT CASTGGAAAFF
TRBJ1-1 TRBV3-1 few . TGTGCCAGCAGCCAAGCTTCCGCTGAAGCTTTCTTT CASSQASAEAFF
TRBJ1-1 TRBV6-1 many TRBD1 TGTGCCAGCAGTAGGGACAGTTACATGAACACTGAAGCTTTCTTT CASSRDSYMNTEAFF
TRBJ2-7 TRBV27 . . TGTGCCAGCAGTTTTAAGGGGGACTCCTACGAGCAGTACTTC CASSFKGDSYEQYF
TRBJ2-2 TRBV19 medium-sized TRBD1 TGTGCCAGTAGTATAGACGAGGGACAGGGTAGATCATCCACCGGGGAGCTGTTTTTT CASSIDEGQGRSSTGELFF
TRBJ2-2 TRBV2 few TRBD1 TGTGCCAGCGGACAGGGCACAAGGAACACCGGGGAGCTGTTTTTT CASGQGTRNTGELFF
TRBJ1-2 TRBV4-3 few TRBD1 TGCGCCAGCAGCCAAGAGGGCCCGGGACAGCTCTTTCGCCATGGCTACACCTTC CASSQEGPGQLFRHGYTF
TRBJ2-7 TRBV5-1 . TRBD1 TGCGCCAGCAGCCGGGACAGGGACGAGCAGTACTTC CASSRDRDEQYF
TRBJ2-3 TRBV6-4 . TRBD2 TGTGCCAGCAGTGAAGGCTGGGCTAGCGGGGGGGCCGGCGCAGATACGCAGTATTTT CASSEGWASGGAGADTQYF
TRBJ2-3 TRBV7-8 many TRBD2 TGTGCCAGCAGCTGGCCCCCGGGACTAGCGGGGGACCCTAGCACAGATACGCAGTATTTT CASSWPPGLAGDPSTDTQYF
TRBJ2-7 TRBV19 . . TGTGCCAGTAGTATGTTAGAATCCGAGCAGTACTTC CASSMLESEQYF
TRBJ1-1 TRBV4-3 few . TGCGCCAGCAGCCAAGCCTACAGGTCCCCACCAGAAGCTTTCTTT CASSQAYRSPPEAFF
TRBJ1-5 TRBV5-1 few . TGCGCCAGCAGCTTGGGGAGTTATCAGCCCCAGCATTTT CASSLGSYQPQHF
TRBJ2-1 TRBV18 . . TGTGCCAGCTCACTGGGAACTAGACCCAATGAGCAGTTCTTC CASSLGTRPNEQFF
TRBJ2-1 TRBV4-1 . . TGCGCCAGCAGTGCCGGGATCCATGAGCAGTTCTTC CASSAGIHEQFF
TRBJ1-5 TRBV3-1 few . TGTGCCAGCAGCCATGGCGCAGAGAATCAGCCCCAGCATTTT CASSHGAENQPQHF
TRBJ2-1 TRBV20-1 . . TGCAGTGCTGCCGGGACTCAGAGCTCCTACAATGAGCAGTTCTTC CSAAGTQSSYNEQFF
TRBJ2-7 TRBV11-2 many TRBD1 TGTGCCAGCAGCGGAGCCCTGGACAGGGGCCACGAGCAGTACTTC CASSGALDRGHEQYF
TRBJ2-7 TRBV6-1 few . TGTGCCAGCAGTGAAAAGGGGGACGGTGGGTACGAGCAGTACTTC CASSEKGDGGYEQYF
TRBJ2-3 TRBV18 . TRBD2 TGTGCCAGCTCACCAGGACTAGCGGGGCCAGCAGATACGCAGTATTTT CASSPGLAGPADTQYF
TRBJ2-3 TRBV6-1 . TRBD2 TGTGCCAGCAGGACTAGCGGTAGCACAGATACGCAGTATTTT CASRTSGSTDTQYF
TRBJ1-4 TRBV6-1 . . TGTGCCAGCAGTGAAGCGCTATGGGAAAAACTGTTTTTT CASSEALWEKLFF
TRBJ1-3 TRBV3-1 many . TGTGCCAGCAGGGAAGGACATCTTTCTGGAAACACCATATATTTT CASREGHLSGNTIYF